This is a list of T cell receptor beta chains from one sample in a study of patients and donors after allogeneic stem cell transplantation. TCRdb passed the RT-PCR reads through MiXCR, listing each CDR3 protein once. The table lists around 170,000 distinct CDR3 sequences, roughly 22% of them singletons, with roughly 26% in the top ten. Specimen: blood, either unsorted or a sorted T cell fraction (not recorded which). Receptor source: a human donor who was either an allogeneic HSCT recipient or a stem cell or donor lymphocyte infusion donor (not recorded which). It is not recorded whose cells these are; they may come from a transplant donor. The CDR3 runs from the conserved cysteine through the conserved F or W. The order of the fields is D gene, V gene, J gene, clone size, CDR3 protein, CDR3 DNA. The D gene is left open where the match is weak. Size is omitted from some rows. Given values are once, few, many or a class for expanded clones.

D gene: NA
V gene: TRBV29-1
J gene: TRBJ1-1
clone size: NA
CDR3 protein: CSVAGKNTEAFF
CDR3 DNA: TGCAGCGTTGCGGGAAAGAACACTGAAGCTTTCTTT

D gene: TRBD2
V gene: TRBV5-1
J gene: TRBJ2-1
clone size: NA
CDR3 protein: CASSFPLPSGGNSYNEQFF
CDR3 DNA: TGCGCCAGCAGCTTCCCCCTACCTAGCGGGGGAAACTCCTACAATGAGCAGTTCTTC

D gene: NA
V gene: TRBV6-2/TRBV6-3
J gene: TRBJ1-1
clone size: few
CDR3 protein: CASSWGGPNTEAFF
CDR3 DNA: TGTGCCAGCAGTTGGGGGGGCCCGAACACTGAAGCTTTCTTT

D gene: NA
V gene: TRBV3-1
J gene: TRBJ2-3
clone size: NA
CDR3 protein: CASSQVGDTQYF
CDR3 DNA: TGTGCCAGCAGCCAAGTGGGGGATACGCAGTATTTT

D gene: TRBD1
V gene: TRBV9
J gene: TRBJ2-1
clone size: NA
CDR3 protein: CASSGYRDRGHNEQFF
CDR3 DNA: TGTGCCAGCAGCGGATACCGGGACAGGGGCCACAATGAGCAGTTCTTC

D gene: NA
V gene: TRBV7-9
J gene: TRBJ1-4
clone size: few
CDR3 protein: CASREGPEKLFF
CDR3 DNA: TGTGCCAGCAGGGAGGGGCCTGAAAAACTGTTTTTT

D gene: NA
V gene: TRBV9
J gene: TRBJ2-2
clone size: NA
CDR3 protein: CASSVDLLGAGELFF
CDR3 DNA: TGTGCCAGCAGCGTAGACCTGTTGGGGGCCGGGGAGCTGTTTTTT

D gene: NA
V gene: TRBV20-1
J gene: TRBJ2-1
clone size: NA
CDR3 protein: CSARVRPKALSYNEQFF
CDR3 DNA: TGCAGTGCTAGAGTCCGACCAAAGGCCCTTTCCTACAATGAGCAGTTCTTC

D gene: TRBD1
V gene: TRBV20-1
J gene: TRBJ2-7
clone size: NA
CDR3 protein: CSASQGQGLYLPYEQYF
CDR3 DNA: TGCAGTGCAAGCCAGGGACAGGGATTATACTTACCCTACGAGCAGTACTTC

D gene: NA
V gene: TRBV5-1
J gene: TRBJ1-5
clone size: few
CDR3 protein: CASSFAPWGNQPQHF
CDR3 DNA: TGCGCCAGCAGCTTCGCTCCATGGGGAAATCAGCCCCAGCATTTT

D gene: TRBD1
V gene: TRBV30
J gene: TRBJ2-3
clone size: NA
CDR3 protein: CAWSATGQGSTDTQYF
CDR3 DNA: TGTGCCTGGAGTGCCACGGGACAGGGGTCCACAGATACGCAGTATTTT

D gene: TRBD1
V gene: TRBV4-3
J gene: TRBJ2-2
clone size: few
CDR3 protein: CASSRPGQGAGELFF
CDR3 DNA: TGCGCCAGCAGCCGACCGGGACAGGGGGCCGGGGAGCTGTTTTTT

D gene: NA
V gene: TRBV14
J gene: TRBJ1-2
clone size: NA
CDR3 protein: CASSQGFGRVDFYGYTF
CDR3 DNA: TGTGCCAGCAGCCAAGGTTTCGGCAGGGTCGACTTCTATGGCTACACCTTC

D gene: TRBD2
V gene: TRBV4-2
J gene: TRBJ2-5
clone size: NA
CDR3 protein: CASSFRTSGQETQYF
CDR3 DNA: TGTGCCAGCAGCTTCCGGACTAGCGGTCAAGAGACCCAGTACTTC

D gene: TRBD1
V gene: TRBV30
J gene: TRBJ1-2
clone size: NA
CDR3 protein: CAWSGRTGTAYGYTF
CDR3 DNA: TGTGCCTGGAGTGGCCGTACCGGGACAGCCTATGGCTACACCTTC

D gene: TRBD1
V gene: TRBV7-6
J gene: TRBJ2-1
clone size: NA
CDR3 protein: CASSLEGTGGISYNEQFF
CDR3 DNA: TGTGCCAGCAGCTTAGAGGGGACAGGGGGCATTTCCTACAATGAGCAGTTCTTC

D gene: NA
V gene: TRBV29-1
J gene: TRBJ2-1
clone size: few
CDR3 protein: CSVVVSEQFF
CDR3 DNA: TGCAGCGTTGTTGTCAGTGAGCAGTTCTTC

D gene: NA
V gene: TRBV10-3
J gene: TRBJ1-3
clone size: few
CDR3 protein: CAISDHGTSGNTIYF
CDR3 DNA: TGTGCCATCAGTGACCACGGGACAAGTGGAAACACCATATATTTT

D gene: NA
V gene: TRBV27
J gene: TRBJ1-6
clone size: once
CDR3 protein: CAGSPTESSYNSPLHF
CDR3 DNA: TGTGCCGGCAGTCCGACAGAGAGCTCCTATAATTCACCCCTCCACTTT

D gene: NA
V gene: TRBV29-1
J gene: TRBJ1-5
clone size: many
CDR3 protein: CSVAWDVGNQPQHF
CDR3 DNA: TGCAGCGTCGCCTGGGACGTCGGCAATCAGCCCCAGCATTTT

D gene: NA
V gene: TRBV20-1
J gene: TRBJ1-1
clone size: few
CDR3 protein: CSARMRTENTEAFF
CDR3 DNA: TGCAGTGCTAGAATGCGAACAGAGAACACTGAAGCTTTCTTT

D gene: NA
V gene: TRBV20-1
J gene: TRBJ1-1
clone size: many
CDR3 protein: CSASTGRLNTEAFF
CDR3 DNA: TGCAGTGCTAGTACCGGGAGATTGAACACTGAAGCTTTCTTT

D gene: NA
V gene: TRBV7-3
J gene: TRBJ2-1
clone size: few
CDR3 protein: CASPDRGGSSYNEQFF
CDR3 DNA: TGTGCCAGCCCAGACCGGGGAGGAAGCTCCTACAATGAGCAGTTCTTC

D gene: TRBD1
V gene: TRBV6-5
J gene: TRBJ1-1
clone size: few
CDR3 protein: CASSYQGQVNTEAFF
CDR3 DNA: TGTGCCAGCAGTTACCAGGGACAGGTGAACACTGAAGCTTTCTTT

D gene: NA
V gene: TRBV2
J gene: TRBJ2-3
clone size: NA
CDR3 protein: CASSERASSTDTQYF
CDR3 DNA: TGTGCCAGCAGTGAAAGAGCTAGTAGCACAGATACGCAGTATTTT

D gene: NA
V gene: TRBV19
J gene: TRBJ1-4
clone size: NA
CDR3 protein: CASSGTTNEKLFF
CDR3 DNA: TGTGCCAGTAGTGGGACCACTAATGAAAAACTGTTTTTT

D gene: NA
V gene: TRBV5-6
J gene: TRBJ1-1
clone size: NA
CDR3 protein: CASSPYMHTEAFF
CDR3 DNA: TGTGCCAGCAGCCCCTATATGCACACTGAAGCTTTCTTT

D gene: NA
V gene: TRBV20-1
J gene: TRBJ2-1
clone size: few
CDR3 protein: CSARGGSFGVYNEQFF
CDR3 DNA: TGCAGTGCTAGAGGGGGTAGCTTTGGGGTATACAATGAGCAGTTCTTC

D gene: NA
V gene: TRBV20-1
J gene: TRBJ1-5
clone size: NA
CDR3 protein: CSARDFGGWQPQHF
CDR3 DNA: TGCAGTGCTAGAGATTTCGGGGGCTGGCAGCCCCAGCATTTT

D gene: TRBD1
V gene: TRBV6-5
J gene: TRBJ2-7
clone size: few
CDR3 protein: CASRRTGTDYEQYF
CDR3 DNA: TGTGCCAGCAGACGAACCGGGACAGACTACGAGCAGTACTTC

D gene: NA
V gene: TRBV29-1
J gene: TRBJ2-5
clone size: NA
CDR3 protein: CSGRRGQKGWTQYF
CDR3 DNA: TGCAGCGGGAGACGAGGACAGAAAGGATGGACCCAGTACTTC

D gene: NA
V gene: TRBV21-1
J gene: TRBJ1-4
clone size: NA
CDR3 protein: CASSKGQGAGEKLFF
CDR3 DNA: TGTGCCAGCAGCAAGGGACAGGGAGCAGGAGAAAAACTGTTTTTT

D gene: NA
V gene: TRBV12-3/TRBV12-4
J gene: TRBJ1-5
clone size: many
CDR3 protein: CASSPSGAGQPQHF
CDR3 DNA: TGTGCCAGCAGTCCCTCGGGGGCCGGTCAGCCCCAGCATTTT

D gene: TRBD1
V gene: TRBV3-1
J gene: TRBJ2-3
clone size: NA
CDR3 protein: CASSQGTATDTQYF
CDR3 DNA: TGTGCCAGCAGCCAGGGGACAGCAACAGATACGCAGTATTTT

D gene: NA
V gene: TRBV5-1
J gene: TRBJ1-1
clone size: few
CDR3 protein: CASSDIANTEAFF
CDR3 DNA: TGCGCCAGCAGCGACATAGCGAACACTGAAGCTTTCTTT

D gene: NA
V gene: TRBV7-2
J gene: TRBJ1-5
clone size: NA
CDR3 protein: CASSSLGAGPKYF
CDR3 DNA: TGTGCCAGCAGCTCCCTGGGGGCGGGACCCAAGTATTTT

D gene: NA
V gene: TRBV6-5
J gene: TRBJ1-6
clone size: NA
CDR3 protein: CASSPTTSNSPLHF
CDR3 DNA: TGTGCCAGCTCCCCGACAACTTCAAATTCACCCCTCCACTTT

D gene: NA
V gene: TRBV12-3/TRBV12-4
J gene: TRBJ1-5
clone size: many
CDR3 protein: CASSFMRQGKQPQHF
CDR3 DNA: TGTGCCAGCAGTTTTATGCGGCAGGGCAAACAGCCCCAGCATTTT

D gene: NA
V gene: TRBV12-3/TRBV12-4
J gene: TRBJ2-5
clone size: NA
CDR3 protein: CASSFVSGSSRETQYF
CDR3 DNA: TGTGCCAGCAGTTTTGTTAGCGGTAGTAGTCGAGAGACCCAGTACTTC

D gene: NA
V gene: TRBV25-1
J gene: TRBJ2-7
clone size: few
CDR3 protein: CASSMRDYEQYF
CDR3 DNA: TGTGCCAGCAGTATGAGGGACTACGAGCAGTACTTC

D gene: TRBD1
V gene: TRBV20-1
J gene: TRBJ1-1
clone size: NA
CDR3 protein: CSARDRGMNTEAFF
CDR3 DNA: TGCAGTGCTAGAGACAGGGGGATGAACACTGAAGCTTTCTTT

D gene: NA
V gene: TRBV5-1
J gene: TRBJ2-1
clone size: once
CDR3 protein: CASSSSVISRGGNEQFF
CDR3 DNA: TGCGCCAGCAGCTCGTCGGTAATTTCCCGCGGAGGCAATGAGCAGTTCTTC

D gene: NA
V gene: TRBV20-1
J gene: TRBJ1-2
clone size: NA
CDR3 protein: CSAAGGTNYGYTF
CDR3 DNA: TGCAGTGCCGCGGGGGGAACTAACTATGGCTACACCTTC

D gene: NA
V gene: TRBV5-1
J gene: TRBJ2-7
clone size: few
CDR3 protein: CASSPPGQLDEQYF
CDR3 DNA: TGCGCCAGCAGCCCCCCGGGCCAATTGGACGAGCAGTACTTC

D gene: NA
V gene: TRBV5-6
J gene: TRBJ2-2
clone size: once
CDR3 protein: CASSFLYTGELFF
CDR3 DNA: TGTGCCAGCAGCTTTCTATACACCGGGGAGCTGTTTTTT

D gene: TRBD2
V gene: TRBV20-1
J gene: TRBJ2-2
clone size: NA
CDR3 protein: CSAREAGDTGELFF
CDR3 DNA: TGCAGTGCTAGAGAGGCGGGGGACACCGGGGAGCTGTTTTTT

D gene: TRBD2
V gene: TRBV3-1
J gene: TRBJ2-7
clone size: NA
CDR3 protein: CASSQGLAGTYEQYF
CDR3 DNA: TGTGCCAGCAGCCAAGGACTAGCGGGGACCTACGAGCAGTACTTC

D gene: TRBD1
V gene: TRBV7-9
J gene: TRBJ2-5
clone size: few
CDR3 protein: CASSFPGQGRKTQYF
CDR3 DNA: TGTGCCAGCAGCTTTCCGGGACAGGGGAGGAAGACCCAGTACTTC

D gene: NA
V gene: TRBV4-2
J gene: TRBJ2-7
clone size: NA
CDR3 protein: CASSWPYEQYF
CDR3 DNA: TGTGCCAGCAGCTGGCCCTACGAGCAGTACTTC

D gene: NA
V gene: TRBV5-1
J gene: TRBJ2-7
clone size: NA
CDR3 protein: CASSLAATTGEQYF
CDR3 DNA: TGCGCCAGCAGCTTGGCCGCGACTACGGGGGAGCAGTACTTC

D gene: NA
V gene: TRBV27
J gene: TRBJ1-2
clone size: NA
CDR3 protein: CASSRKGDSYGYTF
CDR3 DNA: TGTGCCAGCTCACGAAAGGGGGATAGCTATGGCTACACCTTC

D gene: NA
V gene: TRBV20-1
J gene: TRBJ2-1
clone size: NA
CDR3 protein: CSAREARTGRYNEQFF
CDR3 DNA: TGCAGTGCTAGAGAGGCCCGGACTGGGAGATACAATGAGCAGTTCTTC

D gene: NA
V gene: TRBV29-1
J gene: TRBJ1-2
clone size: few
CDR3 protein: CSVGATGLNPYGYTF
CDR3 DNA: TGCAGCGTTGGGGCGACGGGGTTGAATCCCTATGGCTACACCTTC

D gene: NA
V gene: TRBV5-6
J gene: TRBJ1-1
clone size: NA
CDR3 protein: CASSLVPRMNTEAFF
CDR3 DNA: TGTGCCAGCAGCTTGGTGCCTCGAATGAACACTGAAGCTTTCTTT

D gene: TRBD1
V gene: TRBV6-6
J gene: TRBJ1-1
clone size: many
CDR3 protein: CASSPPGQGNTEAFF
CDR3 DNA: TGTGCCAGCAGTCCACCCGGACAGGGGAACACTGAAGCTTTCTTT

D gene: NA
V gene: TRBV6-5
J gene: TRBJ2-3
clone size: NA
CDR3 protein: CASSYEGGADTQYF
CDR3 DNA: TGTGCCAGCAGTTACGAGGGGGGGGCAGATACGCAGTATTTT

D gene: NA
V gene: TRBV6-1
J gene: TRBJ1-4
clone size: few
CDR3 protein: CASSEALREKLFF
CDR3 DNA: TGTGCCAGCAGTGAAGCGCTTCGTGAAAAACTGTTTTTT

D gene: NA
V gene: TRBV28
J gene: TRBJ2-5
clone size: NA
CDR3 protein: CASSTPETQYF
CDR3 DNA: TGTGCCAGCAGTACCCCCGAGACCCAGTACTTC

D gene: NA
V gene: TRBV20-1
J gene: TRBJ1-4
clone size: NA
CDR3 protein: CSARVQGTNEKLFF
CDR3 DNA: TGCAGTGCTAGAGTGCAGGGGACTAATGAAAAACTGTTTTTT